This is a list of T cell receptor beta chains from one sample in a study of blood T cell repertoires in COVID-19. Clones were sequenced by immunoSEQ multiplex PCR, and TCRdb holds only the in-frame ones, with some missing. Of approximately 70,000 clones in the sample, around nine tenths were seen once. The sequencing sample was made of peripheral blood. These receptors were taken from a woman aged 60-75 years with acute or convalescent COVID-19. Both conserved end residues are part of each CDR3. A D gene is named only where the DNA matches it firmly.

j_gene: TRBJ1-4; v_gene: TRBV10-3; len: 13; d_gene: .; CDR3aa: CAIREGQNEKLFF
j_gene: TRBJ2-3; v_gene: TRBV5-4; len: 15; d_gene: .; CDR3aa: CASSPGLPFTDTQYF
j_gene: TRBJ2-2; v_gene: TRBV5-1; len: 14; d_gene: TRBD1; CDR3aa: CASSLARGSGELFF
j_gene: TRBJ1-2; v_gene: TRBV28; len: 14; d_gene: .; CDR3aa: CASSPANRYYGYTF
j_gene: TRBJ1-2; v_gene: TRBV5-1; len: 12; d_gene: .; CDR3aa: CASSLEAGGYTF
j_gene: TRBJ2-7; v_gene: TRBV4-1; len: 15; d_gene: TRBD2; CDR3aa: CASSPGLRGGYEQYF
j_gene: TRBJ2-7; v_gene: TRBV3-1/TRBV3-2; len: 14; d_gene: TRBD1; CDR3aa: CASSRWDSFYEQYF
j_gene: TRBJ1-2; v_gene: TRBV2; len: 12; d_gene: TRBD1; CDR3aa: CASRNDREGYTF
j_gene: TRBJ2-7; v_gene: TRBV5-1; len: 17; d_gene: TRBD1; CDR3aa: CARDVRDRGQSSYEQYF
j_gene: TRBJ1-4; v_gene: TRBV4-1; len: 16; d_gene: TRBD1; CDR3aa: CASSHRQGATNEKLFF
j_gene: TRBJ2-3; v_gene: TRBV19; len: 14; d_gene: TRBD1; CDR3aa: CASSPQGGTDTQYF
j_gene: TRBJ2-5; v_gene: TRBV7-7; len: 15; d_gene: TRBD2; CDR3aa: CASSLISGERETQYF
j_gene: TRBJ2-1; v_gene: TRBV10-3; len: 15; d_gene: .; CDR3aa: CAISPRLASYNEQFF
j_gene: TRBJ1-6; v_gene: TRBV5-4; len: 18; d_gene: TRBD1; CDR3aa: CASSLRGTGLPMGSPLHF
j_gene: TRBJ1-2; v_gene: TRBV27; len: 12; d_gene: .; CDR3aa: CASGGGWTGYTF
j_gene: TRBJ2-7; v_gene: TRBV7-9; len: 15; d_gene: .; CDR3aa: CASSLGAEVVYEQYF
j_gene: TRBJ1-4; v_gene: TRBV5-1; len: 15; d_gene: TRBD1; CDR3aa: CASRDTGQGGEKLFF
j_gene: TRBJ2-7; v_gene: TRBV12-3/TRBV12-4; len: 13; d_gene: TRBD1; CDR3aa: CASSGTVSYEQYF
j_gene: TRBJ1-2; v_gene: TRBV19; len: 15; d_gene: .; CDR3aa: CASSMRRGNHYGYTF
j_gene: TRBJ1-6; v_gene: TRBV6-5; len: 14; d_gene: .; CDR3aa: CASSQTGPMPPLHF
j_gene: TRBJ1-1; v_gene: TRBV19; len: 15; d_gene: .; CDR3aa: CASRSGFTENTEAFF
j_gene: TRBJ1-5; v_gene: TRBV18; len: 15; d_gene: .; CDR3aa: CASSPQRRNDQPQHF
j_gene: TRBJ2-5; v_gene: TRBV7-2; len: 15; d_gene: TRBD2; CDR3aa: CASSFIAGGQETQYF
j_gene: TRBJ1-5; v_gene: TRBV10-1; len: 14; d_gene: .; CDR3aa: CASSESGRGQPQHF
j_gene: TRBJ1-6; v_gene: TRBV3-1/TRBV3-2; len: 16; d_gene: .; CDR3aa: CASSSSGTRGSSPLHF
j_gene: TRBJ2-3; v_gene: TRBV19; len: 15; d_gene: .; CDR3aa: CASTPSVGTTDTQYF
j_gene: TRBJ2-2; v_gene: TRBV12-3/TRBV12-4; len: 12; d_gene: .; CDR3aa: CASSFSPGELFF
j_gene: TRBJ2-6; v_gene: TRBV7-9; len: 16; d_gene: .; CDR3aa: CASSWPGGPGANVLTF
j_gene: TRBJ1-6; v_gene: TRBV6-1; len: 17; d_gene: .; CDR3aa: CASREGNRNLGFSPLHF
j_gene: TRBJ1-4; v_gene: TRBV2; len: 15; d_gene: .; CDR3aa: CASSTGGPTNEKLFF
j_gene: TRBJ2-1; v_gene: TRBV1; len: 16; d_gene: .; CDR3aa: CTSSHLLAGGHNEQFF
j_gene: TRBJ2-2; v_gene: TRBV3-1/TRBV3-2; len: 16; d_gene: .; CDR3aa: CASSQPGTDDTGELFF
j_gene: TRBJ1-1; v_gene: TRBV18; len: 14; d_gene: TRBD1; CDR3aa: CASSRQGLNTEAFF
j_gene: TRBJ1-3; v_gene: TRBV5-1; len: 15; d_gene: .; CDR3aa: CASSLAGSSGNTIYF
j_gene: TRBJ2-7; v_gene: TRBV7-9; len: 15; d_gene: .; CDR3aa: CASSRPGVPLDEQYF
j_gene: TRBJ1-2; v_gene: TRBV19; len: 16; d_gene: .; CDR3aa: CASSIGEAHVRYGYTF
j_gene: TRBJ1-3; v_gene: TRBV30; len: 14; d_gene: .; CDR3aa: CAWSIRGSGNTIYF
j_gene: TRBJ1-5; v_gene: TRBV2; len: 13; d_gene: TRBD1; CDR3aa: CASTGQGPLSQHF
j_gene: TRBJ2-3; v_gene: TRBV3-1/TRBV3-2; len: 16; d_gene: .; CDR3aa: CASSRGHLAGTDTQYF
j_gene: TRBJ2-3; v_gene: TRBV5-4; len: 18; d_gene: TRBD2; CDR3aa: CASSAPGTSGASTDTQYF
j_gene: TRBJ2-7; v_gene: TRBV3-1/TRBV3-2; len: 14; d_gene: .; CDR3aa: CASSQGVPNYEQYF
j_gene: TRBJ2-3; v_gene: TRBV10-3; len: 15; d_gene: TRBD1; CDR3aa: CAMATSGTGEGTQYF
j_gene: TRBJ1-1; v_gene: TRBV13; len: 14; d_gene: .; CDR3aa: CASSLPTENTEAFF
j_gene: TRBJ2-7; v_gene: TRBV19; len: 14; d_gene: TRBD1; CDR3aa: CASSTDRASYEQYF
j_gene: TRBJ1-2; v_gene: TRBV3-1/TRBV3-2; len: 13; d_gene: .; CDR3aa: CASTLGGDYGYTF
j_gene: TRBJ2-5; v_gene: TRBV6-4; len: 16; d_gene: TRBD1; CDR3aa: CASSDSGTGGLETQYF
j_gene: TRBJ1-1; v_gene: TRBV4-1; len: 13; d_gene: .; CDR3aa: CASPPGSNTEAFF
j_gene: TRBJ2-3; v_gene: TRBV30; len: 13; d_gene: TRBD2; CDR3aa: CAWTGGGTDTQYF
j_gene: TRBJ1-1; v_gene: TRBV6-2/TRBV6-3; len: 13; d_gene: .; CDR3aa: CASSIIRNTEAFF
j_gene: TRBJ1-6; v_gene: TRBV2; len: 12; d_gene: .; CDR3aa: CASRQNNSPLHF
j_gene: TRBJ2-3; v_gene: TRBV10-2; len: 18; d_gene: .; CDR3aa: CASSESFFGGAHTDTQYF
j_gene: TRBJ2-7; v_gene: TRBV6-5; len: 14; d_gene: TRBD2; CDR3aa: CASSQLRGAYEQYF
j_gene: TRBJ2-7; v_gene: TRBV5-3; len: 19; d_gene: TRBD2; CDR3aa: CARSQSNGLVNQIYYEQYF
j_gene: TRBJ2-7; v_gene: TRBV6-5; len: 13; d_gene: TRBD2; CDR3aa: CATRAGVTYEQYF
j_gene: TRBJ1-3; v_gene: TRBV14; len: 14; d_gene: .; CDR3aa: CASSQAGAGNTIYF
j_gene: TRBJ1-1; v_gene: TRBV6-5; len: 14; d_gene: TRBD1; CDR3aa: CASMGPGGNTEAFF
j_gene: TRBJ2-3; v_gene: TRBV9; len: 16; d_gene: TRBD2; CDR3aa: CASSRLAGISTDTQYF
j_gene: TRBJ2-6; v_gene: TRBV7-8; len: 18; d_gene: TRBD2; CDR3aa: CASSLIAGGPSGANVLTF
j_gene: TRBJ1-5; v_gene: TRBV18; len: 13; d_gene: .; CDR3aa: CASSPQRLQPQHF
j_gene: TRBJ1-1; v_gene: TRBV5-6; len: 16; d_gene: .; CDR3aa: CASSLVGFGMNTEAFF